The 13 T cell receptor beta chains below come from one sample, sequenced in a study of early T cells in non-severe SARS-CoV-2 infection. TCRdb redid the calling of the 5' RACE reads with MiXCR, one entry per CDR3 protein. The data show 50,000 to 60,000 distinct CDR3 sequences, 9.3% seen once. The sequencing sample was made of whole blood. The receptor source for this set is an adult who was a healthcare worker with PCR-confirmed SARS-CoV-2 infection or an uninfected control (not recorded which).

This clonotype was seen more than once but under ten times. The CDR3 coding sequence is TGTGCCAGCAGTCCCCCCGGGACTAGCCCAGATACGCAGTATTTT. This codes for CASSPPGTSPDTQYF. This sequence joins TRBV7-9 and TRBJ2-3, with 9 bases fitting TRBD2. The CDR3 is 15 residues long. The J segment lost 4 bases and the V segment lost 6 bases, leaving 8 bases of the junction unmatched. Germline CDR1 is SEHNR and CDR2 is FQNEAQ (reference sequence).

CDR3 nucleotides: TGTGCCAGCAGAGCGAGACAGGGAGAGACCCAGTACTTC. It is translated as CASRARQGETQYF. V and J are TRBV7-9 and TRBJ2-5; 7 nucleotides align to TRBD1. The CDR3 extends over 13 amino acids. V gave up 6 bases and J gave up 4 bases; unmatched junction bases: 5. Germline V gene data show CDR1 as SEHNR and CDR2 as FQNEAQ (reference sequence).

This clonotype has ten or more counts. V is TRBV20-1 and J is TRBJ2-7; 7 bases align to TRBD1. V shed 2 bases and J 0 bases; nucleotides not matched to a gene: 4. CDR3 length: 14 residues. The germline V gene has CDR1 DFQATT and CDR2 SNEGSKA (reference sequence). The DNA for the CDR3 is TGCAGTGCTAGAATAGGGGGCAGCTCCTACGAGCAGTACTTC. Its protein product is CSARIGGSSYEQYF.

This clonotype was counted many times. The chain employs TRBV7-9 and TRBJ1-2, with TRBD1 matching 8 bases. This CDR3 region has 11 residues. Germline V gene lookup returns CDR1 SEHNR and CDR2 FQNEAQ (reference sequence). V lost 11 bases, J lost 4 bases, and 3 bases stayed unmatched. This CDR3 is CAGGQGYGYTF. For the CDR3, the DNA is TGTGCCGGAGGACAGGGCTATGGCTACACCTTC.

This clonotype was detected a few times. The chain uses TRBV27 and TRBJ2-2, with D tentatively TRBD1 (6 bases). Trimming stripped 7 bases from V and 1 base from J, with 16 bases between. CDR3 length: 16 residues. The germline CDR1 and CDR2 sequences are MNHEY and SMNVEV (reference sequence). CDR3 loop: CASKQATGRNTGELFF. The CDR3 region has the DNA TGTGCCAGCAAACAAGCCACAGGGAGGAACACCGGGGAGCTGTTTTTT.

In its sample, this clonotype was seen a few times. V gene TRBV4-1 combines with J gene TRBJ2-2, with a tentative D call TRBD1 (5 bases). Trimming removed 1 base at V and 5 bases at J, with 11 bases between. CDR1 is MGHRA, CDR2 YSYEKL, per germline. The CDR3 covers 15 residues. CDR3 DNA: TGCGCCAGCAGCCAAGGGGCAGGGCGGACCGGGGAGCTGTTTTTT. It specifies CASSQGAGRTGELFF.

The CDR3 DNA sequence: TGTGCCAGCAGCTTTGGGGGAAACTACGAGCAGTACTTC. Protein: CASSFGGNYEQYF. V gene TRBV5-6 combines with J gene TRBJ2-7; D tentatively reads TRBD1 or TRBD2 (5 bases each). Deletions cut 2 bases from V and 3 bases from J, with 9 bases between. CDR3 size: 13 residues. The germline CDR1 and CDR2 sequences are SGHDT and YYEEEE.

This chain joins TRBV27 and TRBJ2-3; no clear D gene. The ends were cut back, 6 bases at V and 5 bases at J, with 18 bases in the middle. The CDR3 extends over 15 amino acids. CDR1 MNHEY and CDR2 SMNVEV come from the germline V gene (reference sequence). For the CDR3, the DNA is TGTGCCAGCAGCCGGTACCAATTAACACTAGATACGCAGTATTTT. Its protein is CASSRYQLTLDTQYF.

This clonotype was counted ten times or more. The genes are TRBV5-1 and TRBJ1-5; 7 bases map to TRBD1. The V and J ends lost 0 bases and 6 bases, in that order; junction bases with no gene match: 6. The germline gives CDR1 SGHRS, CDR2 YFSETQ. The CDR3 sequence is 15 residues long. In nucleotides, the CDR3 is TGCGCCAGCAGCTTGGGACAGGGACCCACTCAGCCCCAGCATTTT. Protein: CASSLGQGPTQPQHF.

J is TRBJ2-7 and V is TRBV20-1, with D unclear. The CDR3 is 14 amino acids. Looked up from germline, CDR1 is DFQATT and CDR2 is SNEGSKA (reference sequence). Trimming pared 1 base from V and 0 bases from J, leaving 10 bases between. Here the CDR3 DNA reads TGCAGTGCTAGAGGGGGATCTACCTCCTACGAGCAGTACTTC. Amino acids: CSARGGSTSYEQYF.

The genes are TRBV7-3 and TRBJ1-4; TRBD1 agrees at 9 bases. The CDR3 length is 15 residues. Germline loops: CDR1 SGHTA, CDR2 FQGTGA. V shed 5 bases, J shed 7 bases, and the junction held 8 bases outside the gene matches. CDR3 nucleotide sequence: TGTGCCAGCAGCACGACCGGGACAGGGACTGAAAAACTGTTTTTT. It yields the protein CASSTTGTGTEKLFF.

As to this clonotype: Germline is not matched at one junction end, which may reflect a read error. V and J are TRBV2 and TRBJ2-5; 10 positions agree with TRBD2. Germline CDR1 is SNHLY and CDR2 is FYNNEI. This CDR3 has 15 residues. The CDR3: CACRRGTSEEETQYF. The CDR3 bases are TGTGCCTGCAGAAGGGGGACTAGCGAGGAGGAGACCCAGTACTTC.

The chain links TRBV5-6 to TRBJ1-1, with 9 bases identical to TRBD1. This CDR3 region has 14 residues. The trim removed 5 bases at V and 6 bases at J, leaving 8 bases unmatched. CDR1 is SGHDT, CDR2 YYEEEE, per germline. The DNA of the CDR3 is TGTGCCAGCAGTTCCGGACAGGGGACCTCTGAAGCTTTCTTT. Translating gives CASSSGQGTSEAFF.